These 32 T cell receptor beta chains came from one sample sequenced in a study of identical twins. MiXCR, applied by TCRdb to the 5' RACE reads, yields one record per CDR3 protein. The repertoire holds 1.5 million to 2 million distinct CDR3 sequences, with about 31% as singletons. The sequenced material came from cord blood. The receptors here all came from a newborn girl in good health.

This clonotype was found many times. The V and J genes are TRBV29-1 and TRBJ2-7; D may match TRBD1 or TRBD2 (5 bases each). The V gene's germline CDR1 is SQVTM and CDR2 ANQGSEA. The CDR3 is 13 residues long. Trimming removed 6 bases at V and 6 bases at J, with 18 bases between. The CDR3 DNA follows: TGCAGCGTGATGTTATATCGGGGCTCCGAGCAGTACTTC. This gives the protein CSVMLYRGSEQYF.

The CDR3 DNA sequence: TGTGCCAGCAGCGACGCCGGGACTAGCTCCTACAATGAGCAGTTCTTC. Amino acid sequence: CASSDAGTSSYNEQFF. The gene calls are TRBV12-3 or TRBV12-4 and TRBJ2-1, with 8 bases identical to TRBD2. This CDR3 region has 16 residues. J was trimmed by 0 bases and V by 6 bases; bases with no gene match: 7.

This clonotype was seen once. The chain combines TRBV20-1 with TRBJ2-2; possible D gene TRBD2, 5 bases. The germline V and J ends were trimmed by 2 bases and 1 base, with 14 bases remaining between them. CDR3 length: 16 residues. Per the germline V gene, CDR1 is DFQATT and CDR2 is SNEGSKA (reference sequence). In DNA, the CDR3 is TGCAGTGCTAGAAACATCGGAGGTTGGAACACCGGGGAGCTGTTTTTT. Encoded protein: CSARNIGGWNTGELFF.

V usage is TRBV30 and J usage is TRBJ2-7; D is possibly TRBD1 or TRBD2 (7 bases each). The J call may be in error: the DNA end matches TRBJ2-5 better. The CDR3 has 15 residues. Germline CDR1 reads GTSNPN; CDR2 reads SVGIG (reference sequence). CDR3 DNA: TGTGCCTGGGTCCCCAGGGGGGGGAACGGGAAGACCCAGTACTTC. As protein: CAWVPRGGNGKTQYF.

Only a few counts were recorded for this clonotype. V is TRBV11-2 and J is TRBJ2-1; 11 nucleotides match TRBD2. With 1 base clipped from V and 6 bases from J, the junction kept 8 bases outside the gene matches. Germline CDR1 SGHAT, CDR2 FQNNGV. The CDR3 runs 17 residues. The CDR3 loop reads CASSLGRSGGAVNEQFF. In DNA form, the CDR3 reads TGTGCCAGCAGCTTAGGTCGTAGCGGGGGGGCTGTCAATGAGCAGTTCTTC.

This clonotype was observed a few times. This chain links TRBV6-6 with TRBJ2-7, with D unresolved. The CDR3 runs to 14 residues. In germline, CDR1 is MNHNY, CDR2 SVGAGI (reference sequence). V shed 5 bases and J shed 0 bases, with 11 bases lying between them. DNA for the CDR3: TGTGCCAGCAGTCTCCTCACCAGCTCCTACGAGCAGTACTTC. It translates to CASSLLTSSYEQYF.

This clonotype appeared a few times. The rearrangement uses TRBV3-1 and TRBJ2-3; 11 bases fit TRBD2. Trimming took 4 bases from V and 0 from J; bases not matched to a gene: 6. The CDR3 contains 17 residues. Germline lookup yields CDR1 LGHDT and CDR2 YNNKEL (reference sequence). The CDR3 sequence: CASSRPSGGISTDTQYF. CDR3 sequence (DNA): TGTGCCAGCAGCCGCCCTAGCGGGGGGATAAGCACAGATACGCAGTATTTT.

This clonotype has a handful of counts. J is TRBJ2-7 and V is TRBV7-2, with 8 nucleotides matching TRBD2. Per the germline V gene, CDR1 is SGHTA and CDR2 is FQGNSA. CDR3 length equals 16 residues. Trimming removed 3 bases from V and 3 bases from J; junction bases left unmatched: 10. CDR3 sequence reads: CASSFHGLAPIYEQYF. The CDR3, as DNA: TGTGCCAGCAGCTTTCACGGACTAGCCCCGATCTACGAGCAGTACTTC.

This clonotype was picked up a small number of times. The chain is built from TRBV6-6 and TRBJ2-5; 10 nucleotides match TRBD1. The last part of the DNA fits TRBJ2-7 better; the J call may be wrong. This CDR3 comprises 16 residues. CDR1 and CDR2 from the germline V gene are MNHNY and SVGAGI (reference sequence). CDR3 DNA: TGTGCCAGCAGTTATCAACCCCCGGGACAGGGGTCCGAGCAGTACTTC. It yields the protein CASSYQPPGQGSEQYF.

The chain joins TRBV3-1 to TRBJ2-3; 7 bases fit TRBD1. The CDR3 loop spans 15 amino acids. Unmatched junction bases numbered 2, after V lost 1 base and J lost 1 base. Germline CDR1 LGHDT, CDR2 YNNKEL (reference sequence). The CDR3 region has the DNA TGTGCCAGCAGCCAAGGAGGGGGCCGCACAGATACGCAGTATTTT. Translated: CASSQGGGRTDTQYF.

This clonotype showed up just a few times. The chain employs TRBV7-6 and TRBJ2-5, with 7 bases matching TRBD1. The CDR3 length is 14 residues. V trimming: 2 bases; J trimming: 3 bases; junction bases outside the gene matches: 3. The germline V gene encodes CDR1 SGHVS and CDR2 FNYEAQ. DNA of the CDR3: TGTGCCAGCAGCTTAAGAGGGGGCGAAGAGACCCAGTACTTC. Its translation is CASSLRGGEETQYF.

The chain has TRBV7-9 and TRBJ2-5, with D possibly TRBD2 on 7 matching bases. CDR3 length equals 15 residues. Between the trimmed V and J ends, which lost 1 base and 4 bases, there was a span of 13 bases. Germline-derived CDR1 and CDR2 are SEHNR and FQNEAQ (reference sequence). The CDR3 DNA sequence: TGTGCCAGCAGCTTAGTCACGGGGGGCGCAGAGACCCAGTACTTC. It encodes CASSLVTGGAETQYF.

CDR3 coding DNA: TGCAGTGCTGCACGGCAGGGAGCGTCCCGTGGCTACACCTTC. It is translated as CSAARQGASRGYTF. This chain joins TRBV20-1 and TRBJ1-2; tentative D call: TRBD1 (5 bases). Germline CDR1 is DFQATT and CDR2 is SNEGSKA (reference sequence). Deletions cut 5 bases from V and 7 bases from J, with 20 bases between. This CDR3 has 14 residues.

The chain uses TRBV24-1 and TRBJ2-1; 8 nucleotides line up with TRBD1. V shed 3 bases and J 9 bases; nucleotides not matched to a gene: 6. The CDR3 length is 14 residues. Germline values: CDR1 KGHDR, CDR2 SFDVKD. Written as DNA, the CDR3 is TGTGCCACCAGTGATCCGACAGGGGCGGGTGAGCAGTTCTTC. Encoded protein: CATSDPTGAGEQFF.

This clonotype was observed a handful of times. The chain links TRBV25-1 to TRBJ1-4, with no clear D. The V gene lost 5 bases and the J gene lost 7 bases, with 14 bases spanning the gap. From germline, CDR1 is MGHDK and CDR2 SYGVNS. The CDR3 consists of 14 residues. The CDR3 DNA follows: TGTGCCAGCAGTCCGAGTGAGCAGGTTGAAAAACTGTTTTTT. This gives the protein CASSPSEQVEKLFF.

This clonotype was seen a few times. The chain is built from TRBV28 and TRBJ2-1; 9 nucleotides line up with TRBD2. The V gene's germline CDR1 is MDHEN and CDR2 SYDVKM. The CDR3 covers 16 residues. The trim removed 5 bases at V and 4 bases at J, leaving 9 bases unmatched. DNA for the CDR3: TGTGCCAGCAGTCTAGCGGGACGGGGGGGATACAATGAGCAGTTCTTC. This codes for CASSLAGRGGYNEQFF.

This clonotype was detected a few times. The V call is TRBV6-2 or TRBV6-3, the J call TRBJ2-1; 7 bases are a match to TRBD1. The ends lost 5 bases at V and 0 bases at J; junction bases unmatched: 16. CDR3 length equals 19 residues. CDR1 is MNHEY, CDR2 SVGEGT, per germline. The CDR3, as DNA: TGTGCCAGCAGTCCATCGAGACAGGGTGATAAACGCTCCTACAATGAGCAGTTCTTC. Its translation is CASSPSRQGDKRSYNEQFF.

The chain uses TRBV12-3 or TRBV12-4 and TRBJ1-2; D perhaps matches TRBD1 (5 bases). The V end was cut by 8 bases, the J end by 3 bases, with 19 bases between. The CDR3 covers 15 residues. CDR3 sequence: CASLNRGGRYYGYTF. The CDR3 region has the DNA TGTGCCAGCCTTAATAGGGGAGGCAGGTACTATGGCTACACCTTC.

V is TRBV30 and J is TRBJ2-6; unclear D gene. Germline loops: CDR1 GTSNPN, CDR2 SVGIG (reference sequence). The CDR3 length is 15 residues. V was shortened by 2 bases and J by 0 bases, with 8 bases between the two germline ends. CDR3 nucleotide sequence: TGTGCCTGGAGTCAGATAGACTCTGGGGCCAACGTCCTGACTTTC. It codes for CAWSQIDSGANVLTF.

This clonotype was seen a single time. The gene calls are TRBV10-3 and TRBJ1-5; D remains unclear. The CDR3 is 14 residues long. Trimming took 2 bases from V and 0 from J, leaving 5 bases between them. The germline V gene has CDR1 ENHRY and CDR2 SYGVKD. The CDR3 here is CAISEGRSNQPQHF. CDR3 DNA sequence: TGTGCCATCAGTGAGGGTCGTAGCAATCAGCCCCAGCATTTT.

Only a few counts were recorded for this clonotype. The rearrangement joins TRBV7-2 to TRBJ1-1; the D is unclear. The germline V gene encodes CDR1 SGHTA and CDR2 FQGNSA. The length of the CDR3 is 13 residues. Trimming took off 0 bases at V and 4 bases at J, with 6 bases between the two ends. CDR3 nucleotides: TGTGCCAGCAGCTTAGCCCGGGTCACTGAAGCTTTCTTT. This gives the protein CASSLARVTEAFF.

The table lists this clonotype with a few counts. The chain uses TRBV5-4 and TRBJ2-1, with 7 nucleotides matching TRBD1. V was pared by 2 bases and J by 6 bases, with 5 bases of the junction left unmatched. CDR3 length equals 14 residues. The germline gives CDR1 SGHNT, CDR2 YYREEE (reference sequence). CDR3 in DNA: TGTGCCAGCAGCTTTCCCCACAGGGGCAATGAGCAGTTCTTC. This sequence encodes CASSFPHRGNEQFF.

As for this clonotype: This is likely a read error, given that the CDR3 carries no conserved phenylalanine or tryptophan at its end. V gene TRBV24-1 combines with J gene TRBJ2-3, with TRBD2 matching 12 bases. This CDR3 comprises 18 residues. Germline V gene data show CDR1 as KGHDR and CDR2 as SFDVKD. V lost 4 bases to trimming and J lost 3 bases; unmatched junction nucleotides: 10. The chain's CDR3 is CATSDPVRLAGATDTQYV. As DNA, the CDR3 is TGTGCCACCAGTGACCCCGTTCGACTAGCGGGAGCAACAGATACGCAGTATGTT.

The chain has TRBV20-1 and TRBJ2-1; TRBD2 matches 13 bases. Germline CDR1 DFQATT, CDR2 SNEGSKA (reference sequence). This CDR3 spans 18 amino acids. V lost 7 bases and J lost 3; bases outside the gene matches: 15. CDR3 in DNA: TGCAGTGGCACTCCGGGACTAGCGGGACATCACAGCTACAATGAGCAGTTCTTC. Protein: CSGTPGLAGHHSYNEQFF.

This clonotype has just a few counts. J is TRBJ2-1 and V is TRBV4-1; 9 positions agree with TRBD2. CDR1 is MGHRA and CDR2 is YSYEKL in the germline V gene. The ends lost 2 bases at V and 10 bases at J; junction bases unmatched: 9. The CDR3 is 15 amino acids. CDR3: CASSQKRGDIGEQFF. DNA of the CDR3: TGCGCCAGCAGCCAAAAGCGGGGGGATATTGGAGAGCAGTTCTTC.

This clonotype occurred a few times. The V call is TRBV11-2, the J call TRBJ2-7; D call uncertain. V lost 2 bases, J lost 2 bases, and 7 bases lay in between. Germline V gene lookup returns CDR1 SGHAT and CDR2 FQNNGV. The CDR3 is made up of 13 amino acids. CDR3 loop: CASSLSPAYEQYF. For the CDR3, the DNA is TGTGCCAGCAGCTTATCGCCAGCCTACGAGCAGTACTTC.

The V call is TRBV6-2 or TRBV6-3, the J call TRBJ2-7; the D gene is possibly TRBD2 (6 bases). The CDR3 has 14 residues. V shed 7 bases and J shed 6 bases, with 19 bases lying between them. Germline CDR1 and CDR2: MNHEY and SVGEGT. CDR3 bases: TGTGCCAGCACTTTCACGGTTCGGGGGATCGAGCAGTACTTC. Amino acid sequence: CASTFTVRGIEQYF.

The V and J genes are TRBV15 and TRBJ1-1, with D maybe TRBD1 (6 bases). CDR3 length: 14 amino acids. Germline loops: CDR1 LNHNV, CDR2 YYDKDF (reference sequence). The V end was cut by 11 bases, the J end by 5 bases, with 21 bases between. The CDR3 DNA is TGTGCCGCTGGATACAGGGTTGGAAGGACTGAAGCTTTCTTT. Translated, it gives CAAGYRVGRTEAFF.

CDR3 sequence: CAITTGVGETQYF. Here the CDR3 DNA reads TGTGCCATCACTACAGGGGTCGGAGAGACCCAGTACTTC. The V call is TRBV10-3, the J call TRBJ2-5, with 7 positions matching TRBD1. This CDR3 spans 13 amino acids. The trim removed 7 bases at V and 4 bases at J, leaving 6 bases unmatched. Germline V lookup: CDR1 ENHRY, CDR2 SYGVKD.

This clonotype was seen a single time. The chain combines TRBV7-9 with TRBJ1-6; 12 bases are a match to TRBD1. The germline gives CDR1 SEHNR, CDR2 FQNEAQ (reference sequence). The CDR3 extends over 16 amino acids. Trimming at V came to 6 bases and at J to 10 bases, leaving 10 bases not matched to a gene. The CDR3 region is CASSTPSGQGASPLHF. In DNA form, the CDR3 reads TGTGCCAGCAGTACACCTTCGGGACAGGGGGCCTCACCCCTCCACTTT.

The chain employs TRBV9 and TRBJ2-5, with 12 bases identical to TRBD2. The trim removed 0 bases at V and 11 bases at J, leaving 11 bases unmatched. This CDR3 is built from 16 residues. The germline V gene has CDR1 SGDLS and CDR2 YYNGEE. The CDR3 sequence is CASSVASGGAVNEQYF. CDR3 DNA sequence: TGTGCCAGCAGCGTAGCTAGCGGGGGGGCCGTGAATGAGCAGTACTTC.

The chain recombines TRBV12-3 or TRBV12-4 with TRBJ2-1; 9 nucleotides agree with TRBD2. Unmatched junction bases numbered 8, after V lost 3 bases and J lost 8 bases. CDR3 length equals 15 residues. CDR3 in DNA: TGTGCCAGCAGTTTGGAAAGCGGGAGGACGTATGAGCAGTTCTTC. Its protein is CASSLESGRTYEQFF.